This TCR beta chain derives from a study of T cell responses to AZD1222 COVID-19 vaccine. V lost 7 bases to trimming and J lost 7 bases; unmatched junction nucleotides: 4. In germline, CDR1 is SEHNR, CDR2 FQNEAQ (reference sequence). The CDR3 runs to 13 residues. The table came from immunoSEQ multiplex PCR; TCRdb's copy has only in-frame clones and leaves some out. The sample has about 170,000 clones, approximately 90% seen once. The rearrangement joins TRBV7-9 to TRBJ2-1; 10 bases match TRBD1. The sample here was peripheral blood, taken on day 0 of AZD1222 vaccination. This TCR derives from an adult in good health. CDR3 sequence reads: CASTGQGGNEQFF. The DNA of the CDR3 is TGTGCCAGCACCGGACAGGGGGGAAATGAGCAGTTCTTC.